These 10 T cell receptor beta chains share one sample of origin, sequenced in a study of cytomegalovirus exposure and HLA in healthy donors. Vbeta (60) and Jbeta (13) primers were used in the PCR. Sequenced by immunoSEQ multiplex PCR; TCRdb stores in-frame clones only, minus some. In the table there are 250,000 to 350,000 clones, just over 85% of which are singletons. The specimen sequenced was PBMCs. These receptors were collected from a man aged 35 to 55 in good health and CMV-seropositive.

The chain uses TRBV10-3 and TRBJ1-5; no clear D. The V and J ends lost 1 base and 1 base respectively, with 5 bases between them. CDR3 length equals 14 residues. Germline-derived CDR1 and CDR2 are ENHRY and SYGVKD. In DNA form, the CDR3 reads TGTGCCATCAGTGAGTATCAGAGCAATCAGCCCCAGCATTTT. Amino acid sequence: CAISEYQSNQPQHF.

There are a few counts of this clone. For the CDR3, the DNA is TGTGCCTGGAGTGTAATTGGACTAGCGTACAATGAGCAGTTCTTC. This encodes CAWSVIGLAYNEQFF. The J gene is TRBJ2-1, the V gene TRBV30; 9 bases fit TRBD2. In germline, CDR1 is GTSNPN, CDR2 SVGIG (reference sequence). The CDR3 has 15 amino acids. V trimming: 0 bases; J trimming: 4 bases; junction bases outside the gene matches: 4.

The CDR3 region has the DNA TGTGCCAGCTCACCACTAGGGACTAGCGGGAACCACGAGCAGTACTTC. This codes for CASSPLGTSGNHEQYF. The chain uses TRBV18 and TRBJ2-7, with 13 nucleotides matching TRBD2. The CDR3 covers 16 residues. Germline loops: CDR1 KGHSH, CDR2 LQKENI. The V and J ends lost 1 base and 5 bases, in that order; junction bases with no gene match: 5.

The rearrangement links TRBV5-1 to TRBJ2-1, with 11 bases identical to TRBD1. Losses at the gene ends were 4 bases for V and 9 bases for J; bases not matched to a gene: 15. Per germline, CDR1 SGHRS and CDR2 YFSETQ. CDR3 length equals 17 residues. CDR3 region: CASSTEHGQGALGEQFF. CDR3 nucleotide sequence: TGCGCCAGCAGCACTGAACACGGACAGGGGGCGCTCGGTGAGCAGTTCTTC.

V is TRBV28 and J is TRBJ2-3; 10 nucleotides agree with TRBD2. Germline V lookup: CDR1 MDHEN, CDR2 SYDVKM. After removal of 2 bases from V and 5 bases from J, the junction contained 7 bases not matched to a gene. The CDR3 runs 16 residues. CDR3 coding DNA: TGTGCCAGCAGTTTAGAGGCTAGCGGGAGAGAAGATACGCAGTATTTT. Protein sequence: CASSLEASGREDTQYF.

The gene calls are TRBV7-2 and TRBJ2-3; the D gene is possibly TRBD2 (6 bases). CDR3 length: 16 residues. V dropped 5 bases and J dropped 0 bases, with 15 bases sitting between them. The germline V gene encodes CDR1 SGHTA and CDR2 FQGNSA. The CDR3 spells CASSLTGGISTDTQYF. The CDR3 bases are TGTGCCAGCAGCCTAACGGGCGGGATTAGCACAGATACGCAGTATTTT. The variable domain in full, completed from reference TRBV7-2 and TRBJ2-3, reads GAGVSQSPSNKVTEKGKDVELRCDPISGHTALYWYRQSLGQGLEFLIYFQGNSAPDKSGLPSDRFSAERTGGSVSTLTIQRTQQEDSAVYLCASSLTGGISTDTQYFGPGTRLTVL.

The CDR3 loop is CSAPSISGAYEQFF. The DNA of the CDR3 is TGCAGCGCCCCCTCCATCTCTGGGGCCTATGAGCAGTTCTTC. V usage is TRBV29-1 and J usage is TRBJ2-1; D is perhaps TRBD1 (5 bases). The V end lost 7 bases, the J end lost 8 bases, and 21 bases lay between the germline ends. The CDR3 runs 14 residues. CDR1 is SQVTM, CDR2 ANQGSEA, per germline.

The chain carries TRBV28 and TRBJ2-5; TRBD1 agrees at 12 bases. Germline CDR1 and CDR2: MDHEN and SYDVKM. The V segment lost 7 bases and the J segment 7 bases; nucleotides outside the gene matches: 7. The CDR3 contains 14 residues. CDR3 in DNA: TGTGCCAGCACCGCGGGGACAGGGGGCGCGACCCAGTACTTC. It codes for CASTAGTGGATQYF.

This clone has a handful of counts. The chain recombines TRBV18 with TRBJ2-3; TRBD2 aligns across 9 bases. The CDR3 has 17 residues. The V segment lost 4 bases and the J segment 6 bases; nucleotides outside the gene matches: 14. The germline V gene has CDR1 KGHSH and CDR2 LQKENI. CDR3 loop: CASSLNLAGSPPDTQYF. The CDR3 DNA follows: TGTGCCAGCTCACTTAACCTAGCGGGGTCCCCTCCGGATACGCAGTATTTT. Supplemented by reference TRBV18 and TRBJ2-3, the full variable domain reads NAGVMQNPRHLVRRRGQEARLRCSPMKGHSHVYWYRQLPEEGLKFMVYLQKENIIDESGMPKERFSAEFPKEGPSILRIQQVVRGDSAAYFCASSLNLAGSPPDTQYFGPGTRLTVL.

This clone was seen a single time. The chain uses TRBV11-2 and TRBJ2-7; 16 nucleotides align to TRBD2. The V and J ends lost 5 bases and 5 bases, in that order; junction bases with no gene match: 15. The CDR3 is 19 amino acids. The germline V gene has CDR1 SGHAT and CDR2 FQNNGV. The CDR3 nucleotides read TGTGCCAGCAGCCCCCACGGGGGACTAGCGGGAGGGTCGCCCCACGAGCAGTACTTC. This codes for CASSPHGGLAGGSPHEQYF.